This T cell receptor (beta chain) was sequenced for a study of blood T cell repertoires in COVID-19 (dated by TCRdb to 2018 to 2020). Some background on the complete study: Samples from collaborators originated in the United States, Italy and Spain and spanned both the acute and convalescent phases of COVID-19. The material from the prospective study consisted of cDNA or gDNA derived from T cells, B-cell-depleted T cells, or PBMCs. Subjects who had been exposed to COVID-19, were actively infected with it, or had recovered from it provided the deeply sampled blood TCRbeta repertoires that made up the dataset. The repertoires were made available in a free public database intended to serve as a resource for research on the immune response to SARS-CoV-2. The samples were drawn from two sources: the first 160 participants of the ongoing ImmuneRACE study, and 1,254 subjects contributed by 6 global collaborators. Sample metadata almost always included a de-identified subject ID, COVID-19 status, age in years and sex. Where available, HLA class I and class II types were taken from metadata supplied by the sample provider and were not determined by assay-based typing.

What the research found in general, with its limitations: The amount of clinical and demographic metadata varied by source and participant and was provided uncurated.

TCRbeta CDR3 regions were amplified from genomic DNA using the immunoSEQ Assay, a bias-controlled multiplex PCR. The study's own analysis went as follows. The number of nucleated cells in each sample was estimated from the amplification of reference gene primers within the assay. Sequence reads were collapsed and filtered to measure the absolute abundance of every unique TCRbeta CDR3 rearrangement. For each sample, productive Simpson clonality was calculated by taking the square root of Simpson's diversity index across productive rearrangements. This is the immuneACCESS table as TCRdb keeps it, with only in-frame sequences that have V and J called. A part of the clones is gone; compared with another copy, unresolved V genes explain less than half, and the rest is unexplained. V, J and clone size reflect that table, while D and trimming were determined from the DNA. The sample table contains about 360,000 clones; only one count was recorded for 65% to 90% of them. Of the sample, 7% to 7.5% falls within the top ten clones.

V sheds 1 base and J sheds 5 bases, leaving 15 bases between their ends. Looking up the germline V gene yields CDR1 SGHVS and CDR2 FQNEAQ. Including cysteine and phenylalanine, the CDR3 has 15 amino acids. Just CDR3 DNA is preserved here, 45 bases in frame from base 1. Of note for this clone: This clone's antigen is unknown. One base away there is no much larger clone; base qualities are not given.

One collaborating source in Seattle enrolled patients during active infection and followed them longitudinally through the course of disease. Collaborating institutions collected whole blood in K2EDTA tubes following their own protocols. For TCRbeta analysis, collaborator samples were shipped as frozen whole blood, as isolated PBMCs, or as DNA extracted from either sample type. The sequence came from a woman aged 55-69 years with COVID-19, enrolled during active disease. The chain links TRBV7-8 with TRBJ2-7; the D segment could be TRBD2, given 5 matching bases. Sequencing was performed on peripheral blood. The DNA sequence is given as TGTGCCAGCAGCTTAGTGGAGGCGGTTCGGAACGAGCAGTACTTC. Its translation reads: CASSLVEAVRNEQYF.